This T cell receptor beta chain was profiled in a study of cytomegalovirus exposure and HLA in healthy donors. Background on the study: It was reported in a later analysis that the roughly 120 validation repertoires used the same platform as the roughly 640 first-cohort repertoires. Study-level points and caveats: A subsequent analysis found that TCR clusters from the first cohort also tended to co-occur in the roughly 120 validation repertoires, with 94% of cluster scores above 0. Most TCRs appeared rarely, but some public TCRs recurred in many donors.

Clones were sequenced by immunoSEQ multiplex PCR, and TCRdb holds only the in-frame ones, with some missing. The sample lists about 200,000 clones; about three quarters were seen once. Germline trimming cut 5 bases from V and 4 bases from J; bases unmatched to any gene: 2. Per the germline V gene, CDR1 is WNHNN and CDR2 is SYGVQD (reference sequence). The CDR3 loop spans 12 amino acids. As to this clone: Its antigen is undetermined.

Sequencing used PBMCs. V and J are TRBV10-1 and TRBJ2-7; 7 bases are a match to TRBD2. This sequence originates from a woman aged 30 to 39 in good health and CMV-seronegative. The CDR3 DNA sequence: TGCGCCAGCAGTAGCGGGGCGTACGAGCAGTACTTC. The encoded protein is CASSSGAYEQYF.